This T cell receptor (beta chain) was found in a study of T-cell reconstitution after alpha-beta-depleted transplantation in children. Study-level points and caveats: T-cell counts and diversity were attributed mostly to newly produced T cells one year after transplant. Surviving recipient cells, namely T cells and thymic progenitors, were the source of high day-60 TCRbeta diversity in some patients. The study reportedly traced alpha-beta T cells about two months after transplant to several hundred expanded graft clones.

Unique molecular identifiers were used to barcode this TCRbeta library. One entry per CDR3 protein, called by TCRdb with MiXCR from the PCR reads. The sample has 670,000 or so distinct CDR3 sequences, around 12% seen once. At least ten counts were recorded for this clonotype. Antigen specificity is unknown. This CDR3 is 15 amino acids long. V was clipped by 1 base and J by 0 bases, with 8 bases between them. Germline CDR1 is ENHRY and CDR2 is SYGVKD. This clonotype originated in a girl aged 2-9 years with congenital amegakaryocytic thrombocytopenia, due to receive a stem cell transplant. The chain is built from TRBV10-3 and TRBJ2-3, with D uncertain. Sequencing used PBMCs, obtained before TCRalphabeta/CD19-depleted stem cell transplant. In DNA form, the CDR3 reads TGTGCCATCAGTGAGTGGGTCCCTAGCACAGATACGCAGTATTTT. Amino acids: CAISEWVPSTDTQYF.